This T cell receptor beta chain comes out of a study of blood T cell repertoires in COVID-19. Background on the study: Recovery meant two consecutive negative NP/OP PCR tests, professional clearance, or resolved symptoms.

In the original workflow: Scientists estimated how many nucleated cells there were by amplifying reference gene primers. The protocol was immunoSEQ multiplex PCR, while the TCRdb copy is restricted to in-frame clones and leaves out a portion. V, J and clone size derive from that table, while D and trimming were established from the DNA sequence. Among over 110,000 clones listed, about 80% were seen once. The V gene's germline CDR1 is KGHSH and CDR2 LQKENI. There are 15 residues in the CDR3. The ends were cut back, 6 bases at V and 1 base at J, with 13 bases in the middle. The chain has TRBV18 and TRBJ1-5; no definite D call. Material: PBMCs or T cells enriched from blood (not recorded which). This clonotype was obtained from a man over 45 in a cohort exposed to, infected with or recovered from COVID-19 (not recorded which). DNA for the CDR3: TGTGCCAGCTCCGACGGAGGTAACAGCAATCAGCCCCAGCATTTT. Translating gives CASSDGGNSNQPQHF.